These T cell receptor beta chains were read from a single sample in a study of T cells in localized non-small cell lung cancer. Clones were read by immunoSEQ multiplex PCR, and TCRdb kept only the in-frame ones, dropping some. In the table there are about 3,400 clones, approximately 23% of which are singletons. Specimen: lung tumor tissue, collected before any cancer treatment. The receptors were gathered from a woman aged 40-75 years with stage I lung adenocarcinoma. Each CDR3 is given with its conserved first and last residue. The D gene is left open where the match is weak. Clone sizes are given selectively: once, few, many, or a class where the clone is expanded.

V	size	D	J	CDR3	DNA
TRBV9	few	-	TRBJ1-6	CASSLGSNNSPLHF	TGTGCCAGCAGCCTTGGGTCAAACAATTCACCCCTCCACTTT
TRBV25-1	few	TRBD1	TRBJ1-1	CASSEYRGLAAFF	TGTGCCAGCAGTGAATACAGGGGGCTAGCAGCTTTCTTT
TRBV6-8	-	-	TRBJ2-1	CASRDFTPSGEQFF	TGTGCCAGTCGGGACTTCACCCCATCCGGGGAGCAGTTCTTC
TRBV6-8	medium-sized	TRBD2	TRBJ2-1	CASSLAGLPNEQFF	TGTGCCAGCAGTCTAGCGGGATTGCCCAATGAGCAGTTCTTC
TRBV6-8	few	TRBD2	TRBJ2-1	CASSYGSMGLGQDEQFF	TGTGCCAGCAGTTATGGTTCGATGGGACTAGGTCAGGATGAGCAGTTCTTC
TRBV18	few	-	TRBJ2-5	CASSPKGGGETQYF	TGTGCCAGCTCACCGAAGGGCGGCGGGGAGACCCAGTACTTC
TRBV12-5	once	-	TRBJ2-3	CASGPGSTDTQYF	TGTGCTAGTGGCCCCGGGTCCACAGATACGCAGTATTTT
TRBV9	few	-	TRBJ2-7	CASSARRSSYEQYF	TGTGCCAGCAGTGCACGGCGGAGCTCCTACGAGCAGTACTTC
TRBV5-1	few	TRBD1	TRBJ1-1	CASSLGGQGAEAFF	TGCGCCAGCAGCCTAGGAGGACAGGGGGCTGAAGCTTTCTTT
TRBV7-2	few	-	TRBJ1-1	CASRESGFTEAFF	TGTGCCAGCAGGGAATCGGGGTTCACTGAAGCTTTCTTT
TRBV12-5	once	TRBD1	TRBJ1-5	CASGSTGAGDQPQHF	TGTGCTAGTGGATCGACAGGGGCAGGCGATCAGCCCCAGCATTTT
TRBV11-3	-	-	TRBJ2-2	CASSFAGGWDTGELFF	TGTGCCAGCAGCTTCGCGGGTGGTTGGGACACCGGGGAGCTGTTTTTT
TRBV29-1	-	-	TRBJ2-7	CSVSSIGDPYEQYF	TGCAGCGTGAGCAGCATTGGAGATCCCTACGAGCAGTACTTC
TRBV9	few	-	TRBJ1-1	CASSEYPGTAFF	TGTGCCAGCAGTGAATATCCAGGGACAGCTTTCTTT
TRBV11-3	few	TRBD2	TRBJ2-4	CASSRGEGVNIQYF	TGTGCCAGCTCCCGAGGGGAGGGAGTAAACATTCAGTACTTC
TRBV19	-	-	TRBJ1-3	CASNVGTGNTIYF	TGTGCCTCCAACGTAGGGACTGGAAACACCATATATTTT
TRBV12-5	-	-	TRBJ2-3	CASGLADTQYF	TGTGCTAGTGGTTTGGCAGATACGCAGTATTTT
TRBV12-2	few	-	TRBJ1-1	CAISLGTANTEAFF	TGTGCCATCTCCCTTGGGACGGCTAACACTGAAGCTTTCTTT
TRBV11-3	few	-	TRBJ2-1	CASSFDSGDYNEQFF	TGTGCTAGCAGCTTTGACAGCGGCGATTACAATGAGCAGTTCTTC
TRBV28	-	TRBD1	TRBJ1-2	CASTVDRGYGYTF	TGTGCCAGCACCGTGGACAGGGGGTATGGCTACACCTTC
TRBV1	few	-	TRBJ2-7	CASSREAPAYEQYF	TGCGCCAGCAGCCGTGAAGCGCCTGCCTACGAGCAGTACTTC
TRBV6-8	few	-	TRBJ1-5	CASTQGSPSQPQHF	TGTGCCAGCACACAAGGATCTCCGTCTCAGCCCCAGCATTTT
TRBV11-3	few	-	TRBJ1-2	CASSVFNWEVYGYTF	TGTGCCAGCAGCGTCTTCAATTGGGAGGTCTATGGCTACACCTTC
TRBV4-1	medium-sized	-	TRBJ2-2	CASSSLRGGGVTGELFF	TGCGCCAGCAGCTCACTTCGGGGAGGGGGTGTCACCGGGGAGCTGTTTTTT
TRBV11-3	few	-	TRBJ1-3	CASSRRRARGNTIYF	TGTGCCAGCAGCCGACGCAGGGCACGAGGAAACACCATATATTTT
TRBV23-1	-	TRBD2	TRBJ2-7	CASSHRLAGPSSYEQYF	TGCGCCAGCAGTCATCGACTAGCGGGACCGAGCTCCTACGAGCAGTACTTC
TRBV19	-	-	TRBJ1-6	CASSNDKVQGYYNSPLHF	TGTGCCAGTAGTAATGACAAGGTCCAGGGGTACTATAATTCACCCCTCCACTTT
TRBV6-8	medium-sized	-	TRBJ2-1	CASSIGLGYNEQFF	TGTGCCAGCAGTATTGGACTTGGGTACAATGAGCAGTTCTTC
TRBV11-3	-	TRBD1	TRBJ1-6	CASSLVEGAQGYSPLHF	TGTGCCAGCAGCTTAGTGGAAGGAGCACAGGGGTATTCACCCCTCCACTTT
TRBV6-8	few	-	TRBJ1-4	CAISDSGEKLFF	TGTGCCATCAGTGACTCGGGAGAAAAACTGTTTTTT
TRBV10-2	-	-	TRBJ1-1	CASSETGNTEAFF	TGCGCCAGCAGTGAAACAGGGAACACTGAAGCTTTCTTT
TRBV19	few	-	TRBJ1-1	CASSLRQTTTNTEAFF	TGTGCCAGTAGTCTTCGACAGACTACTACGAACACTGAAGCTTTCTTT
TRBV25-1	-	-	TRBJ1-5	CASSGRNQPQHF	TGTGCCAGCAGTGGCCGCAATCAGCCCCAGCATTTT
TRBV29-1	-	-	TRBJ1-2	CSVLRDSKGGYTF	TGCAGCGTCCTGCGGGACTCTAAGGGCGGCTACACCTTC
TRBV6-8	few	-	TRBJ1-2	CASSRFSTEQDADYGYTF	TGTGCCAGCAGCCGGTTTTCGACTGAACAGGATGCCGACTATGGCTACACCTTC
TRBV25-1	-	-	TRBJ1-1	CASRKGWNTEAFF	TGTGCCAGCAGGAAGGGTTGGAACACTGAAGCTTTCTTT
TRBV29-1	-	-	TRBJ2-5	CSVEGYQETQYF	TGCAGCGTTGAAGGGTACCAAGAGACCCAGTACTTC
TRBV5-1	-	TRBD1	TRBJ1-2	CASSKEPRGSGGYTF	TGCGCCAGCAGCAAAGAGCCCAGGGGGTCTGGAGGCTACACCTTC
TRBV6-8	-	-	TRBJ1-1	CASSSQWVLNTEAFF	TGTGCCAGCAGTTCCCAATGGGTTCTGAACACTGAAGCTTTCTTT
TRBV6-8	few	TRBD2	TRBJ2-3	CASSYTSGSTDTQYF	TGTGCCAGCAGTTACACTAGCGGGAGCACAGATACGCAGTATTTT
TRBV6-8	-	-	TRBJ1-1	CASINDGREDTEAFF	TGTGCCAGCATCAACGACGGCAGGGAGGACACTGAAGCTTTCTTT